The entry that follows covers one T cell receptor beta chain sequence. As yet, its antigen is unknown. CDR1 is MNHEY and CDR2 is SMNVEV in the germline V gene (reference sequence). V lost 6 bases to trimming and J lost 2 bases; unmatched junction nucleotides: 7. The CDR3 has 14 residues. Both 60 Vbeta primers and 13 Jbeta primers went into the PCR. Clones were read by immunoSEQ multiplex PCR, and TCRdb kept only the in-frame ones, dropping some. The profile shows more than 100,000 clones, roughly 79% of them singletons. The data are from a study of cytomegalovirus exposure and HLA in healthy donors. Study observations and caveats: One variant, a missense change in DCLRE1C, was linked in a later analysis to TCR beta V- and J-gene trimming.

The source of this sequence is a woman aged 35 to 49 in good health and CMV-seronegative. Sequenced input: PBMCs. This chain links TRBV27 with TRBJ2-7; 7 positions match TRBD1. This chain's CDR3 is CASSRQGLAYEQYF. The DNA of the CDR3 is TGTGCCAGCAGCCGACAGGGTTTAGCCTACGAGCAGTACTTC.